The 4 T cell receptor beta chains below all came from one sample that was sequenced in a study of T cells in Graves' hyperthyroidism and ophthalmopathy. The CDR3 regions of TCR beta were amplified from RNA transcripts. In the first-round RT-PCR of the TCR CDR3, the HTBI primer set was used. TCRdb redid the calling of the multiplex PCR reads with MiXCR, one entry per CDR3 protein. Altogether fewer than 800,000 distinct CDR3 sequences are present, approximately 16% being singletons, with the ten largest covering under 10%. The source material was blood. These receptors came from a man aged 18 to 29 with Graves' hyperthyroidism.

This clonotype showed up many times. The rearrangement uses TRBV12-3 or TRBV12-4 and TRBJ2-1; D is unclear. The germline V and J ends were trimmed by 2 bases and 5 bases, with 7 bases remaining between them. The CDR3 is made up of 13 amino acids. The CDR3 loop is CASSLPVNNEQFF. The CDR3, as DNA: TGTGCCAGCAGTTTACCAGTAAACAATGAGCAGTTCTTC.

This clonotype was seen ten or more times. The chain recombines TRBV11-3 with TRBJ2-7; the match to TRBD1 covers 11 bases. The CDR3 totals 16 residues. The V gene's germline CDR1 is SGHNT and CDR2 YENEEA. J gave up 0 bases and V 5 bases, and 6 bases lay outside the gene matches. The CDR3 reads CASSPRGQGVSYEQYF. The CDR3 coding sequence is TGTGCCAGCAGCCCGCGGGGACAGGGGGTCTCCTACGAGCAGTACTTC.

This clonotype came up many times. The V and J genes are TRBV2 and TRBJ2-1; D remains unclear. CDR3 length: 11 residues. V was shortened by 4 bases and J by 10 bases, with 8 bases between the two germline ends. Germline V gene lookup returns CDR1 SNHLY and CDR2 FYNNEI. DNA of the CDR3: TGTGCCAGCAGTGCCCTAGAAGAGCAGTTCTTC. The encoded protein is CASSALEEQFF.

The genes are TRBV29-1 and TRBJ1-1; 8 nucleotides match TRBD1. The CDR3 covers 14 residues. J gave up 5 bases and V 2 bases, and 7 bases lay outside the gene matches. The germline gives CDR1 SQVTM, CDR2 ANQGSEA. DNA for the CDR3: TGCAGCGTTGAACCCCAGGGGGCTTGGACTGAAGCTTTCTTT. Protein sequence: CSVEPQGAWTEAFF.